This T cell receptor beta chain was identified in a study of cytomegalovirus exposure and HLA in healthy donors. Findings of the study overall: In a later analysis, DRB1 alleles had the most associated TCRs; HLA-C alleles the fewest. Another analysis was done later, and it associated approximately 18,000 TCR beta sequences with HLA alleles at 0.05 false discovery rate.

The study ran its PCR with 60 Vbeta and 13 Jbeta primers. Assay used: immunoSEQ multiplex PCR; TCRdb lists only in-frame clones, some missing. The table shows over 95,000 clones, with over 65% occurring only once. Germline-derived CDR1 and CDR2 are MDHEN and SYDVKM. This CDR3 contains 16 residues. J lost 1 base, V lost 6 bases, and 9 bases had no gene match. Regarding this clone: Its antigen remains unidentified.

Sequencing input: PBMCs. The chain joins TRBV28 to TRBJ2-3; TRBD1 aligns across 8 bases. The clonotype comes from a female donor in good health and CMV-seronegative. The CDR3 DNA is TGTGCCAGCAGCGCACCAGGACAGGGTCGCACAGATACGCAGTATTTT. Encoded protein: CASSAPGQGRTDTQYF.